The text below deals with one TCR beta chain. Its antigen is not identified. The sample is drawn from a study of cytomegalovirus exposure and HLA in healthy donors. At the level of the study: In a later analysis, the 110 or so validation repertoires were reported to have used the same platform as the approximately 620 first-cohort repertoires. General study points: The finding came from a later analysis; first-cohort TCR clusters tended to co-occur in the roughly 120 validation repertoires. The classifier, whose performance was assessed in both the original and validation cohorts, reportedly diagnosed cytomegalovirus status with high specificity and sensitivity.

Trimming pared 0 bases from V and 4 bases from J, leaving 28 bases between. Germline V lookup: CDR1 SGDLS, CDR2 YYNGEE. The CDR3 contains 20 residues. Generated by immunoSEQ multiplex PCR, the TCRdb table keeps only in-frame clones and is missing some. The repertoire has some 150,000 clones, roughly 91% of them found once; the top ten carry about 3.5%. This clonotype was obtained from a woman aged 18 to 35 in good health and CMV-seropositive. Sequenced: PBMCs. V usage is TRBV9 and J usage is TRBJ1-2, with D maybe TRBD1 (5 bases). CDR3 DNA sequence: TGTGCCAGCAGCGTAGATGCTTCGGGGGACGCTAATCGGGACGGCTATGGCTACACCTTC. The encoded protein is CASSVDASGDANRDGYGYTF.